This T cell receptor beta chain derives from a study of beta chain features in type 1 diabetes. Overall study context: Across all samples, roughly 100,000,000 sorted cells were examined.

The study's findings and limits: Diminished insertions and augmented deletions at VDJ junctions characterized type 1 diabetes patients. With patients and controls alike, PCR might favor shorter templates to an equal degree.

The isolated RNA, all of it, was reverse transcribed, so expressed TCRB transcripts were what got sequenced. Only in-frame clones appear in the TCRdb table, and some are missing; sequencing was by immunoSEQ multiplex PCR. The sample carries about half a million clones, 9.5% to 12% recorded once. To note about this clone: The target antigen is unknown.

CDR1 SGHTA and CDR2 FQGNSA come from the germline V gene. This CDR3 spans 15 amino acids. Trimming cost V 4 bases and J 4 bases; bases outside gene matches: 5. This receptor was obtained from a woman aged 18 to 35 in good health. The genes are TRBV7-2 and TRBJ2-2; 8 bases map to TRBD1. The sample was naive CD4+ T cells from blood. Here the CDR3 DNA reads TGTGCCAGCAGCTCGAGGGGACAGGTCACCGGGGAGCTGTTTTTT. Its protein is CASSSRGQVTGELFF.